This T cell receptor beta chain was retrieved from a study of T cell changes during pregnancy in multiple sclerosis. Sequenced by immunoSEQ multiplex PCR; TCRdb stores in-frame clones only, minus some. Among 40,000 to 45,000 clones, under 95% were seen once, and the ten largest hold 0.6% to 0.75%. Germline V lookup: CDR1 SGHTA, CDR2 FQGTGA. The CDR3 consists of 16 residues. V was cut by 1 base and J by 12 bases, with 22 bases left in between. This chain connects TRBV7-3 to TRBJ2-1; D is perhaps TRBD1 (5 bases). This TCR derives from a female donor with multiple sclerosis, enrolled in a pregnancy study. The sequencing here drew on CD4+ T cells from peripheral blood mononuclear cells, taken in the third trimester of pregnancy. CDR3 sequence reads: CASSLRAGPSPSPQFF. In DNA, the CDR3 is TGTGCCAGCAGCTTAAGGGCAGGGCCGTCCCCGAGTCCGCAGTTCTTC.